This is a list of T cell receptor beta chains from one sample in a study of response to subunit inactivated influenza vaccine. TCRdb analysed the RT-PCR reads with MiXCR anew, one entry per CDR3 protein. The table shows roughly 290,000 distinct CDR3 sequences, with less than 25% occurring only once. The specimen was PBMCs from blood, collected 21 months after vaccination. All receptors derive from a man aged 45 to 75 who received an inactivated influenza vaccine. Each CDR3 is given with its conserved first and last residue. A D gene is named only where the DNA matches it firmly. Some rows mark clone size as missing; the rest say once, few, many or name a class of expanded clone.

TRBD2	TRBJ2-1	TRBV2	few	CASSDPAGVRNDEQFF	TGTGCCAGCAGTGATCCAGCGGGGGTTCGGAACGATGAGCAGTTCTTC
.	TRBJ2-1	TRBV7-2	few	CASSLDYDNEQFF	TGTGCCAGCAGCTTGGACTACGACAATGAGCAGTTCTTC
.	TRBJ2-3	TRBV20-1	few	CSASRGQDTQYF	TGCAGTGCTAGTCGGGGGCAAGATACGCAGTATTTT
TRBD2	TRBJ2-7	TRBV10-3	.	CAISDLGVSRGAYEQYF	TGTGCCATCAGTGATTTGGGGGTCTCGCGGGGGGCCTACGAGCAGTACTTC
.	TRBJ1-1	TRBV30	few	CAWIRVMDEAFF	TGTGCCTGGATTAGGGTTATGGATGAAGCTTTCTTT
TRBD1	TRBJ1-5	TRBV6-2/TRBV6-3	.	CASRVRDRDNQPQHF	TGTGCCAGCAGAGTCCGGGACAGGGACAATCAGCCCCAGCATTTT
TRBD1	TRBJ1-2	TRBV2	few	CASSAWDRGDYGYTF	TGTGCCAGCAGCGCGTGGGACAGGGGCGACTATGGCTACACCTTC
.	TRBJ1-2	TRBV20-1	few	CSARGGSGYTF	TGCAGTGCTAGAGGCGGGTCTGGCTACACCTTC
TRBD1	TRBJ2-1	TRBV28	.	CASTTGGLYNEQFF	TGTGCCAGCACGACAGGGGGCTTATACAATGAGCAGTTCTTC
TRBD1	TRBJ1-5	TRBV12-3/TRBV12-4	.	CASSRSGGGQPQHF	TGTGCCAGCAGTCGTTCAGGGGGTGGTCAGCCCCAGCATTTT
.	TRBJ1-4	TRBV6-5	few	CASSYSARTNEKLFF	TGTGCCAGCAGTTACTCGGCCCGAACTAATGAAAAACTGTTTTTT
TRBD2	TRBJ2-2	TRBV4-2	.	CASRIRPLAGATGELYF	TGTGCCAGCAGGATCCGCCCGCTAGCGGGAGCTACCGGGGAGCTGTATTTT
TRBD1	TRBJ1-1	TRBV5-1	.	CASSLHRGGGTEAFF	TGCGCCAGCAGCTTGCACAGGGGCGGTGGCACTGAAGCTTTCTTT
.	TRBJ2-1	TRBV6-4	.	CASSDGWQDKFF	TGTGCCAGCAGTGACGGTTGGCAGGACAAGTTCTTC
.	TRBJ1-1	TRBV18	few	CASSPASRAATEAFF	TGTGCCAGCTCACCAGCGAGCAGGGCGGCCACTGAAGCTTTCTTT
.	TRBJ2-5	TRBV7-9	.	CASSSVLSQETQYF	TGTGCCAGCAGCTCGGTCCTATCACAAGAGACCCAGTACTTC
.	TRBJ1-6	TRBV10-3	.	CAISAGGDNSPLHF	TGTGCCATCAGTGCCGGCGGAGATAATTCACCCCTCCACTTT
.	TRBJ1-5	TRBV25-1	few	CASSATGEAGNQPQHF	TGTGCCAGCAGTGCTACCGGCGAGGCAGGCAATCAGCCCCAGCATTTT
.	TRBJ1-1	TRBV12-3/TRBV12-4	many	CASSPEGARTEAFF	TGTGCCAGCAGCCCCGAAGGGGCGCGCACTGAAGCTTTCTTT
.	TRBJ2-7	TRBV7-2	.	CASSDNVGDEQYF	TGTGCCAGCAGCGATAATGTGGGGGACGAGCAGTACTTC
TRBD2	TRBJ2-5	TRBV20-1	.	CSARTLTSGTRGTQYF	TGCAGTGCTAGAACCCTAACTAGCGGGACCAGAGGGACCCAGTACTTC
TRBD1	TRBJ1-1	TRBV29-1	many	CSVVTGGTTEAFF	TGCAGCGTCGTGACAGGGGGGACCACTGAAGCTTTCTTT
.	TRBJ1-6	TRBV10-3	.	CAISGQGNSPLHF	TGTGCCATCAGTGGGCAGGGGAATTCACCCCTCCACTTT
.	TRBJ1-3	TRBV6-5	few	CASSYSSGLRNTIYF	TGTGCCAGCAGTTACTCTTCAGGGCTCCGAAACACCATATATTTT
.	TRBJ2-3	TRBV2	many	CASSEARKHF	TGTGCCAGCAGTGAAGCGCGGAAGCATTTT
TRBD1	TRBJ1-2	TRBV7-2	few	CASILPGQGRGYTF	TGTGCCAGCATCCTCCCGGGACAGGGACGTGGCTACACCTTC
TRBD2	TRBJ2-7	TRBV20-1	once	CSAGTSGSYEQYF	TGCAGTGCTGGGACTAGCGGGTCCTACGAGCAGTACTTC
TRBD2	TRBJ2-3	TRBV4-2	.	CASSQELAGAPGDTQYF	TGTGCCAGCAGCCAAGAGCTAGCGGGAGCCCCGGGGGATACGCAGTATTTT
TRBD2	TRBJ2-1	TRBV4-3	many	CASSQSLADANNEQFF	TGCGCCAGCAGCCAGTCTCTAGCGGATGCGAACAATGAGCAGTTCTTC
.	TRBJ1-2	TRBV4-3	.	CASSQAGTPSYTF	TGCGCCAGCAGCCAAGCCGGGACACCCAGCTACACCTTC
.	TRBJ1-1	TRBV4-1	.	CASSQVAGGMEAFF	TGCGCCAGCAGCCAAGTGGCGGGGGGTATGGAAGCTTTCTTT
.	TRBJ2-1	TRBV11-1	few	CASSSGYLRAGALNEQFF	TGTGCCAGCAGCTCGGGATATCTCCGGGCAGGGGCTTTAAATGAGCAGTTCTTC
.	TRBJ1-1	TRBV2	few	CASSITEAFF	TGTGCCAGCAGCATCACTGAAGCTTTCTTT
.	TRBJ1-2	TRBV7-2	few	CASSNDRNYGYTF	TGTGCCAGCAGCAACGACAGAAACTATGGCTACACCTTC
.	TRBJ2-7	TRBV7-8	.	CASSLRWTGTYEQYF	TGTGCCAGCAGCTTACGGTGGACCGGAACCTACGAGCAGTACTTC
.	TRBJ2-1	TRBV5-5	few	CASRPAGSYNEQFF	TGTGCCAGCCGTCCGGCGGGGTCCTACAATGAGCAGTTCTTC
.	TRBJ1-6	TRBV9	few	CASSVDPQANPLHF	TGTGCCAGCAGCGTAGATCCCCAGGCCAATCCCCTCCACTTT
.	TRBJ1-1	TRBV11-1	.	CASSLSVVRDRMNTEAFF	TGTGCCAGCAGCTTATCAGTTGTGCGTGATCGGATGAACACTGAAGCTTTCTTT
.	TRBJ1-1	TRBV27	.	CASSWGVGMNTEAFF	TGTGCCAGCAGTTGGGGGGTAGGAATGAACACTGAAGCTTTCTTT
TRBD1	TRBJ1-2	TRBV7-9	.	CASSQQGIFGYTF	TGTGCCAGCAGTCAACAGGGGATTTTTGGCTACACCTTC
.	TRBJ1-4	TRBV5-1	few	CASRLGGDNEKLFF	TGCGCCAGCAGGCTGGGCGGTGACAATGAAAAACTGTTTTTT
TRBD2	TRBJ2-2	TRBV19	.	CASTSSGRHTGELFF	TGTGCCAGTACCTCTAGCGGGAGACACACCGGGGAGCTGTTTTTT
.	TRBJ1-1	TRBV23-1	.	CASSQAHTEAFF	TGCGCCAGCAGTCAAGCCCATACTGAAGCTTTCTTT